These 10 T cell receptor beta chains originate from one sample sequenced in a study of blood T cell repertoires in COVID-19. Produced via immunoSEQ multiplex PCR; TCRdb's table is partial and in-frame only. The sample comprises fewer than 140,000 clones, around 80% of which are singletons, and around 6.2% rests with the top ten. Sequences were obtained from peripheral blood. Receptors were obtained from an older man with COVID-19, enrolled during active disease.

This clone occurred a few times. The chain employs TRBV18 and TRBJ1-3; D not resolved. The germline CDR1 and CDR2 sequences are KGHSH and LQKENI. V lost 2 bases and J lost 1, with 12 bases in between. CDR3 size: 16 residues. CDR3 protein: CASSPSPVGSGNTIYF. The CDR3 DNA reads TGTGCCAGCTCACCAAGTCCGGTTGGTTCTGGAAACACCATATATTTT.

The chain combines TRBV24-1 with TRBJ2-5; tentatively, D is TRBD2 (6 bases). The V gene's germline CDR1 is KGHDR and CDR2 SFDVKD. The V end lost 5 bases, the J end lost 4 bases, and 10 bases lay between the germline ends. The length of the CDR3 is 13 residues. This CDR3 reads CATSGGMRETQYF. The DNA of the CDR3 is TGTGCCACCAGTGGCGGGATGAGAGAGACCCAGTACTTC.

This chain connects TRBV24-1 to TRBJ2-5; 9 bases match TRBD2. From germline, CDR1 is KGHDR and CDR2 SFDVKD. CDR3 length equals 14 residues. The J segment lost 4 bases and the V segment lost 1 base, leaving 0 bases of the junction unmatched. The CDR3 protein is CATSDLLAGETQYF. The CDR3 nucleotides are TGTGCCACCAGTGATTTACTAGCGGGAGAGACCCAGTACTTC.

This chain connects TRBV12-3 or TRBV12-4 to TRBJ1-2; D possibly corresponds to TRBD1 (5 bases). The CDR3 is 13 residues long. V gave up 5 bases and J gave up 7 bases, with 14 bases separating them. CDR3 sequence: CASSEQVMGGYTF. The CDR3 DNA reads as TGTGCCAGCAGTGAACAGGTTATGGGTGGCTACACCTTC.

This chain uses TRBV6-6 with TRBJ2-1; 11 bases agree with TRBD2. The CDR3 loop spans 15 amino acids. J lost 6 bases, V lost 7 bases, and 8 bases had no gene match. Germline V gene lookup returns CDR1 MNHNY and CDR2 SVGAGI (reference sequence). In DNA form, the CDR3 reads TGTGCCAGCATCTCCACTAGCGGGAGTGCCAATGAGCAGTTCTTC. It translates to CASISTSGSANEQFF.

V is TRBV6-2 or TRBV6-3 and J is TRBJ2-7, with TRBD2 matching over 11 bases. CDR3 length: 15 amino acids. Germline V lookup: CDR1 MNHEY, CDR2 SVGEGT. V shed 4 bases, J shed 4 bases, and the junction held 6 bases outside the gene matches. In nucleotides, the CDR3 is TGTGCCAGCAGTTCATTACTAGCGGGAGCGTACGAGCAGTACTTC. This sequence encodes CASSSLLAGAYEQYF.

CDR3: CASSYSSQGREQYF. CDR3 nucleotides: TGTGCCAGCAGTTACTCGTCTCAGGGGCGCGAGCAGTACTTC. This chain connects TRBV6-5 to TRBJ2-7; a possible D gene is TRBD1 (6 bases). The CDR3 length is 14 residues. V lost 0 bases to trimming and J lost 6 bases, with 12 bases between them. CDR1 is MNHEY, CDR2 SVGAGI, per germline.

The gene calls are TRBV28 and TRBJ2-1, with 11 bases matching TRBD2. The ends lost 2 bases at V and 4 bases at J; junction bases unmatched: 10. CDR1 MDHEN and CDR2 SYDVKM come from the germline V gene. This CDR3 spans 18 amino acids. The chain's CDR3 is CASSLQLAGGPLYNEQFF. The CDR3 DNA reads as TGTGCCAGCAGTTTACAATTAGCGGGAGGGCCTCTATACAATGAGCAGTTCTTC. The variable domain in full, with the rest retrieved from reference TRBV28 and TRBJ2-1, is DVKVTQSSRYLVKRTGEKVFLECVQDMDHENMFWYRQDPGLGLRLIYFSYDVKMKEKGDIPEGYSVSREKKERFSLILESASTNQTSMYLCASSLQLAGGPLYNEQFFGPGTRLTVL.

The V gene is TRBV4-1, the J gene TRBJ2-3; no clear D gene. The germline gives CDR1 MGHRA, CDR2 YSYEKL. Deletions cut 1 base from V and 1 base from J, with 9 bases between. There are 15 residues in the CDR3. In DNA form, the CDR3 reads TGCGCCAGCAGCCAAGTTCCAGGCCGCACAGATACGCAGTATTTT. It is translated as CASSQVPGRTDTQYF.

The rearrangement uses TRBV2 and TRBJ1-5, with 8 bases identical to TRBD1. V lost 6 bases, J lost 6 bases, and 10 bases stayed unmatched. CDR1 SNHLY and CDR2 FYNNEI come from the germline V gene. The CDR3 length is 15 residues. The DNA for the CDR3 is TGTGCCAGCAGGGAACAGGGGGGAGTGGGTCAGCCCCAGCATTTT. This encodes CASREQGGVGQPQHF.